The rows below give T cell receptor beta chains drawn from one sample of a study of T-cell memory formation after mild COVID-19. TCRdb re-analysed the 5' RACE reads in MiXCR, keeping a single row per CDR3 protein. The table shows hundreds of thousands of distinct CDR3 sequences, with roughly 22% occurring only once. The source material was PBMCs or a T cell subset sorted from them (not recorded which). Every receptor here comes from an adult woman who had mild COVID-19 (a few samples of this study predate the infection). Cell type and time point are not known. CDR3s include the opening cysteine and the closing phenylalanine or tryptophan. The D gene is left open where the match is weak. Rows may omit the clone size; those that give it use once, few, many or a size class.

v_gene	d_gene	j_gene	abundance	CDR3nt	CDR3aa
TRBV29-1	.	TRBJ2-1	.	TGCAGCGTCCTCGGCGGGGAGGACTCCTACAATGAGCAGTTCTTC	CSVLGGEDSYNEQFF
TRBV25-1	TRBD1	TRBJ1-1	.	TGTGCCAGCTCAGAGACAGGGCGGTACACTGAAGCTTTCTTT	CASSETGRYTEAFF
TRBV25-1	.	TRBJ1-2	.	TGTGCCAGCAGTGATGGGTATTACACCTTC	CASSDGYYTF
TRBV20-1	TRBD2	TRBJ2-1	.	TGCAGTGCTAGAGCGGGGGGGACTAGCGGCCTCAATGAGCAGTTCTTC	CSARAGGTSGLNEQFF
TRBV6-5	.	TRBJ1-2	few	TGTGCCAGCAGACCCGATCAGACAGATTCCTATGGCTACACCTTC	CASRPDQTDSYGYTF
TRBV12-3/TRBV12-4	.	TRBJ2-3	.	TGTGCCAGCAGTTTAGCAGGTAGCGCCAGCACAGATACGCAGTATTTT	CASSLAGSASTDTQYF
TRBV5-1	TRBD1	TRBJ1-1	.	TGCGCCAGCAGCTTGGGACAGGGGTGGGACACTGAAGCTTTCTTT	CASSLGQGWDTEAFF
TRBV4-1	.	TRBJ2-7	few	TGCGCCAGCAGCCAAGATCAGGTTAGCGGTACCTACGAGCAGTACTTC	CASSQDQVSGTYEQYF
TRBV7-2	TRBD2	TRBJ2-3	few	TGTGCCAGCAGCTTACGTTGGAGCGGGGCTACTAGCACAGATACGCAGTATTTT	CASSLRWSGATSTDTQYF
TRBV20-1	TRBD2	TRBJ2-1	few	TGCAGTGCTAGATCTAGCGGGGGGGCCCTGAATGAGCAGTTCTTC	CSARSSGGALNEQFF
TRBV19	TRBD2	TRBJ2-1	few	TGTGCCAGTAGTCCTCTAGCGGGGTCCCACAATGAGCAGTTCTTC	CASSPLAGSHNEQFF
TRBV5-1	.	TRBJ1-2	few	TGCGCCAGCAGCTTGGATGCAGGGGCTGGCTACACCTTC	CASSLDAGAGYTF
TRBV18	.	TRBJ2-7	.	TGTGCCAGCTCACCACCGTCCATTCAGGGGGGGCAGTACTTC	CASSPPSIQGGQYF
TRBV7-2	.	TRBJ2-2	many	TGTGCCAGCAGCTTTATCCAGGTCAACACCGGGGAGCTGTTTTTT	CASSFIQVNTGELFF
TRBV6-6	.	TRBJ1-2	.	TGTGCCAGCGAAAACGAGGGGCAGGGATATGGCTACACCTTC	CASENEGQGYGYTF
TRBV7-9	.	TRBJ2-6	few	TGTGCCAGCACCGAAGGAGGTTCTGGGGCCAACGTCCTGACTTTC	CASTEGGSGANVLTF
TRBV5-8	TRBD1	TRBJ2-1	.	TGTGCCAGCAGGGGTAAGGGGACAGGGGGCGCAAATGAGCAGTTCTTC	CASRGKGTGGANEQFF
TRBV6-4	TRBD2	TRBJ2-3	.	TGTGCCAGCAGTGACTCTCCTAGCGGGAGTGGGGCAGATACGCAGTATTTT	CASSDSPSGSGADTQYF
TRBV14	.	TRBJ2-1	few	TGTGCCAGCAGCCAAGTCGGAGGGGGAACCTACAATGAGCAGTTCTTC	CASSQVGGGTYNEQFF
TRBV9	TRBD2	TRBJ2-2	.	TGTGCCAGCAGCGTAGCGCGGCTAGCGGGAGGCACCGGGGAGCTGTTTTTT	CASSVARLAGGTGELFF
TRBV29-1	TRBD2	TRBJ2-1	few	TGCAGCGTTGAGCTAGCGGGGGTCGGGAATGAGCAGTTCTTC	CSVELAGVGNEQFF
TRBV7-6	.	TRBJ2-7	few	TGTGCCAGCAGCCCCGTTCACGGGACTTGGTGGTACGAGCAGTACTTC	CASSPVHGTWWYEQYF
TRBV29-1	TRBD2	TRBJ2-3	few	TGCAGCGTCGCCTGGGCGGGGGGCACAGATACGCAGTATTTT	CSVAWAGGTDTQYF
TRBV7-9	.	TRBJ1-1	.	TGTGCCAGCAGTCGGGACTCGGGGATGGCTTTCTTT	CASSRDSGMAFF
TRBV7-9	.	TRBJ2-6	.	TGTGCCAGCAGCTTAGGAGGATTTAGGAGCTCTGGGGCCAACGTCCTGACTTTC	CASSLGGFRSSGANVLTF
TRBV6-5	.	TRBJ1-5	.	TGTGCCAGCAGTGCCTCCGGGGGGAACAATCAGCCCCAGCATTTT	CASSASGGNNQPQHF
TRBV10-3	TRBD1	TRBJ1-2	many	TGTGCCATCAGTGAGCCCCTTGGACAGGGTAGAGGTGGCTACACCTTC	CAISEPLGQGRGGYTF